Detailed here is one TCR beta chain. There are a few counts of this clonotype. This receptor's antigen is unknown. No quality values exist for individual bases; no much larger clone is one base distant. From cysteine to phenylalanine, the CDR3 is 14 amino acids long. The DNA shown is the 42-base CDR3, in frame from base 1. CDR1 is given as SNHLY and CDR2 as FYNNEI, both from the germline V gene. Germline trimming amounts to 8 bases on V and 5 bases on J, with 11 as the count of junction bases outside the gene matches. The treatment or condition label corresponds to: allogeneic hematopoietic cell transplantation with graft depleted of TCRalphabeta T cells and CD19 B cells. The children who served as transplant recipients had been given grafts of TCRalphabeta/CD19-depleted allogeneic hematopoietic cells. The record originates from a study of T-cell reconstitution after alpha-beta-depleted transplantation in children (dated by TCRdb to the mid-2010s). With regard to the full study: Using TCR repertoire profiling, the study quantitatively followed how T-cell immune reconstitution unfolded in children after TCRalphabeta/CD19-depleted allogeneic hematopoietic cell transplantation.

The paper as a whole reports these results and caveats: In some patients, the high TCRbeta diversity seen at day 60 was put down to recipient T cells and intrathymic progenitors that had survived conditioning. Hyperexpanded clone frequencies declined over subsequent months; after one year, T-cell counts and TCRbeta diversity were mostly attributed to newly produced T cells. The apparently early recovery of alphabetaT-cell counts about two months after transplant reportedly depended on only several hundred rapidly expanded clones that came from non-depleted graft cells.

Library preparation used PCR. Sequencing took place on an Illumina HiSeq 2500. TCR libraries were prepared with molecular barcoding, using unique molecular identifiers to normalize TCRbeta repertoire quantification. Clones were called with MiXCR by TCRdb after fastp trimmed the public reads at Q25, and only in-frame beta chains were retained. Rows matching on CDR3 protein sequence are summarized as one entry with the most common DNA and genes. The sample table lists some 600,000 distinct CDR3 sequences, approximately 12% of them with a count of one. The ten largest clones take up 2.2% of the sample. This specimen consisted of PBMCs, mostly from graft donor cells, obtained 360 days after TCRalphabeta/CD19-depleted stem cell transplant. The chain links TRBV2 with TRBJ2-5; the central 7 bases match TRBD1. This sequence was found in a male patient younger than 18 who had a stem cell transplant for acute myeloid leukemia, so the T cells may come from the graft donor. The CDR3 is CASLATGLPETQYF. The DNA is TGTGCCAGCCTGGCGACAGGGCTTCCGGAGACCCAGTACTTC.